A single sample is the source of the 2 T cell receptor beta chains below, sequenced in a study of CD8+ T cells in alopecia areata. Once RNA had been extracted, it was reverse transcribed into cDNA to act as the sequencing template. Using immunoSEQ multiplex PCR, the repertoire was profiled, and TCRdb retains in-frame clones only, with some absent. Among over 100,000 clones, about 50% were seen once, and the ten largest hold 0.46%. Treatment in this sample: oral pan-JAK inhibitor, 5-10 mg twice daily. Here the sequenced sample was CD4+ T cells sorted from blood, taken at week 4, from a patient treated with tofacitinib. These receptors were collected from a human donor with alopecia areata.

The rearrangement joins TRBV7-6 to TRBJ2-2; 12 positions match TRBD2. J lost 1 base, V lost 2 bases, and 2 bases had no gene match. This CDR3 is built from 17 residues. Germline lookup yields CDR1 SGHVS and CDR2 FNYEAQ. CDR3 coding DNA: TGTGCCAGCAGCTTAACTAGCGGGAGGCGGAACACCGGGGAGCTGTTTTTT. This gives the protein CASSLTSGRRNTGELFF.

Of note for this clone: The same CDR3 is also encoded by other DNA sequences in this sample. The rearrangement links TRBV18 to TRBJ1-2; D gene ambiguous. Germline V gene data show CDR1 as KGHSH and CDR2 as LQKENI. This CDR3 region has 13 residues. Trimming left V 2 bases short and J 2 bases short, with 6 bases between. Here the CDR3 DNA reads TGTGCCAGCTCACCAGGTCGGAACTATGGCTACACCTTC. As protein: CASSPGRNYGYTF.